The 18 T cell receptor beta chains below all came from one sample that was sequenced in a study of regulatory T cells in long-lasting Graves disease. For TCR beta, libraries came from iRepertoire HTBI primers and Arm-PCR of CDR3 regions. TCRdb fed the multiplex PCR reads into MiXCR, producing one record per CDR3 protein. In the table there are 440,000 or so distinct CDR3 sequences, 16% of which are singletons. As for time point: newly diagnosed GD, antithyroid drugs for less than 3 months. PBMC-extracted RNA yielded the TCR library. The same specimen was also included in a second study, on T cells in Graves' hyperthyroidism and ophthalmopathy.

The sequenced sample was peripheral blood mononuclear cells (PBMCs), obtained at new diagnosis, from a patient treated with antithyroid drugs. The receptors were sampled from a woman aged 25 to 39 with Graves disease.

This clonotype turned up a few times. The rearrangement joins TRBV7-9 to TRBJ1-1; no clear D. The CDR3 length is 13 residues. The V and J ends lost 8 bases and 11 bases respectively, with 21 bases between them. CDR1 is SEHNR and CDR2 is FQNEAQ in the germline V gene (reference sequence). The CDR3 DNA is TGTGCCAGCTTTGATAGGGTCGTCGGGGAGGCTTTCTTT. Its protein product is CASFDRVVGEAFF.

In the case of this clonotype: One end of the junction does not line up with germline, which may come from a read error. The chain is built from TRBV12-3 or TRBV12-4 and TRBJ1-2; 12 bases agree with TRBD1. CDR3 length: 14 residues. The CDR3 DNA reads as TGTGCCAGCAGTTTTTCGGGACAGGGGGCCCTCGACTTCTTC. It encodes CASSFSGQGALDFF.

The J gene is TRBJ1-6, the V gene TRBV19; possible D gene TRBD1, 6 bases. This CDR3 comprises 19 residues. Trimming cost V 3 bases and J 0 bases, with 18 bases left between them. Germline V CDR1 and CDR2: LNHDA, SQIVND (reference sequence). DNA for the CDR3: TGTGCCAGTAGTATGAAGATTCAGGGGTGGGGCTCCTATAATTCACCCCTCCACTTT. Translating gives CASSMKIQGWGSYNSPLHF.

The rearrangement uses TRBV20-1 and TRBJ2-4; D is unclear. CDR1 and CDR2 from the germline V gene are DFQATT and SNEGSKA (reference sequence). This CDR3 spans 15 amino acids. V shed 3 bases and J shed 1 base, with 13 bases lying between them. The CDR3 loop is CSASVYLRAKNIQYF. CDR3 in DNA: TGCAGTGCTAGTGTCTACCTACGGGCCAAAAACATTCAGTACTTC.

There are a few counts of this clonotype. Since a much larger clone is just one base distant, this may be a read error. The chain employs TRBV20-1 and TRBJ2-7; 13 positions agree with TRBD2. Per the germline V gene, CDR1 is DFQATT and CDR2 is SNEGSKA (reference sequence). CDR3 size: 14 residues. The CDR3 bases are TGCAGTGCTAGTCGGACTAGCGGGAGATACGAGCGGTACTTC. Protein: CSASRTSGRYERYF.

Points on this clonotype: The junction differs from germline at one of its ends, possibly a read error. The chain uses TRBV9 and TRBJ2-7; D is possibly TRBD2 (6 bases). Germline CDR1 and CDR2: SGDLS and YYNGEE. The CDR3 length is 15 residues. The CDR3 DNA reads as TGTGCCAGCAGCAGAACTAGCCTAAGCTCCTACGAGCAGTGCTTC. This codes for CASSRTSLSSYEQCF.

This clonotype was picked up many times. This sequence joins TRBV28 and TRBJ2-4; the match to TRBD2 covers 8 bases. V lost 8 bases, J lost 1 base, and 7 bases stayed unmatched. Per germline, CDR1 MDHEN and CDR2 SYDVKM. The CDR3 runs 15 residues. The CDR3 DNA reads as TGTGCCAGCTCCCTCGGGGGGGCGGCCAAAAACATTCAGTACTTC. It encodes CASSLGGAAKNIQYF.

There are many counts of this clonotype. V is TRBV12-3 or TRBV12-4 and J is TRBJ1-2; D gene ambiguous. V lost 5 bases, J lost 3 bases, and 10 bases lay in between. CDR3 length: 13 residues. CDR3: CASSPDGHYGYTF. As DNA, the CDR3 is TGTGCCAGCAGTCCGGACGGACACTATGGCTACACCTTC.

The chain links TRBV27 to TRBJ1-5; D remains unclear. This CDR3 has 15 residues. Trimming pared 0 bases from V and 5 bases from J, leaving 11 bases between. Germline CDR1 MNHEY, CDR2 SMNVEV (reference sequence). CDR3 in DNA: TGTGCCAGCAGTTTATCGATGCAGACCCATCAGCCCCAGCATTTT. Residues: CASSLSMQTHQPQHF.

This clonotype came up many times. This chain connects TRBV7-9 to TRBJ2-1; either TRBD1 or TRBD2 may fit D (6 bases each). CDR1 is SEHNR and CDR2 is FQNEAQ in the germline V gene (reference sequence). CDR3 length: 15 residues. Trimming took 3 bases from V and 2 from J, leaving 11 bases between them. The CDR3 DNA reads TGTGCCAGCAGCTTGGAGGGGGGAACCTACAATGAGCAGTTCTTC. It encodes CASSLEGGTYNEQFF.

This clonotype was counted many times. The chain links TRBV3-1 to TRBJ2-2, with D unresolved. Germline CDR1 LGHDT, CDR2 YNNKEL (reference sequence). The germline V and J ends were trimmed by 0 bases and 1 base, with 6 bases remaining between them. The CDR3 is 15 amino acids. The CDR3 nucleotides read TGTGCCAGCAGCCAAGAGGGCGAGAACACCGGGGAGCTGTTTTTT. The encoded protein is CASSQEGENTGELFF. Together with reference TRBV3-1 and TRBJ2-2, the CDR3 gives the full variable domain: DTAVSQTPKYLVTQMGNDKSIKCEQNLGHDTMYWYKQDSKKFLKIMFSYNNKELIINETVPNRFSPKSPDKAHLNLHINSLELGDSAVYFCASSQEGENTGELFFGEGSRLTVL.

Ten or more counts support this clonotype. J is TRBJ1-2 and V is TRBV12-3 or TRBV12-4, with D tentatively TRBD1 (5 bases). The CDR3 spans 15 residues. V lost 6 bases and J lost 5, with 19 bases in between. DNA for the CDR3: TGTGCCAGCAGACCTGATGACGGGGGGAATTATGGCTACACCTTC. Its translation: CASRPDDGGNYGYTF.

This clonotype was found many times. V and J are TRBV27 and TRBJ2-7, with 11 bases aligning to TRBD2. Germline CDR1 MNHEY, CDR2 SMNVEV (reference sequence). The CDR3 consists of 13 residues. V lost 8 bases to trimming and J lost 6 bases; unmatched junction nucleotides: 6. The CDR3 DNA reads as TGTGCCAGCGGCCTAGCGGGAGGACTCGAGCAGTACTTC. Translated: CASGLAGGLEQYF.

This clonotype has at least ten counts. The chain employs TRBV3-1 and TRBJ2-7, with TRBD1 matching 9 bases. The CDR3 extends over 15 amino acids. The trim removed 7 bases at V and 4 bases at J, leaving 11 bases unmatched. Germline CDR1 LGHDT, CDR2 YNNKEL (reference sequence). DNA of the CDR3: TGTGCCAGCACCCTCGGGGACAGGGAGGTTTACGAGCAGTACTTC. Translated, it gives CASTLGDREVYEQYF.

This clonotype was seen only a few times. The J gene is TRBJ1-2, the V gene TRBV9; D gene unclear. This CDR3 has 12 residues. The V and J ends lost 2 bases and 7 bases respectively, with 9 bases between them. Germline lookup yields CDR1 SGDLS and CDR2 YYNGEE. Written as DNA, the CDR3 is TGTGCCAGCAGCGTCAGAGAAGGTGGCTACACCTTC. Translation: CASSVREGGYTF.

Concerning this clonotype: This likely traces to a read error, being one base from a far larger clone. The gene calls are TRBV18 and TRBJ2-3, with D possibly being TRBD1 (6 bases). CDR3 length: 12 amino acids. CDR1 and CDR2 (germline): KGHSH, LQKENI. Here the CDR3 DNA reads TGTGCCAGCTCCACAGGGTTGGATGAGCAGTTATTC. Protein: CASSTGLDEQLF.

The rearrangement uses TRBV7-3 and TRBJ1-2; tentative D call: TRBD1 (5 bases). V lost 6 bases and J lost 5, with 13 bases in between. The CDR3 length is 13 residues. Germline V CDR1 and CDR2: SGHTA, FQGTGA. The CDR3 sequence is CASSFTRVYGYTF. CDR3 sequence (DNA): TGTGCCAGCAGTTTCACCAGGGTTTATGGCTACACCTTC.

This clonotype was seen more than once but under ten times. The chain has TRBV7-2 and TRBJ2-3; D uncertain. Trimming took off 1 base at V and 4 bases at J, with 9 bases between the two ends. CDR1 and CDR2 (germline): SGHTA, FQGNSA. The CDR3 has 14 residues. CDR3 bases: TGTGCCAGCAGCTTAGGGGCTAGTTCAGATACGCAGTATTTT. It specifies CASSLGASSDTQYF.